This entry lists 32 T cell receptor beta chains sequenced from one sample in a study of T cell responses to AZD1222 COVID-19 vaccine. Assay used: immunoSEQ multiplex PCR; TCRdb lists only in-frame clones, some missing. Of 15,000 to 19,000 clones listed, around 89% were seen once; the top ten hold about 2.9%. Sequencing was performed on peripheral blood, taken 28 days after the second AZD1222 dose. The receptors originated from an adult who received the AZD1222 COVID-19 vaccine.

This clone was seen once. This chain connects TRBV2 to TRBJ2-7; D is unresolved. The ends were cut back, 2 bases at V and 13 bases at J, with 18 bases in the middle. The CDR3 has 13 amino acids. Germline CDR1 reads SNHLY; CDR2 reads FYNNEI. CDR3 protein: CASSEQEDRPTYF. The CDR3 bases are TGTGCCAGCAGTGAACAAGAGGACCGGCCGACATACTTC.

CDR3 sequence reads: CASSQSLGRLNTEAFF. DNA for the CDR3: TGTGCCAGCAGCCAAAGTCTGGGGAGACTGAACACTGAAGCTTTCTTT. The rearrangement links TRBV3-1 (or the pseudogene TRBV3-2) to TRBJ1-1; no definite D call. Per the germline V gene, CDR1 is LGHDT and CDR2 is YNNKEL (reference sequence). CDR3 length equals 16 residues. Trimming removed 2 bases from V and 0 bases from J, with 13 bases in between.

The chain joins TRBV6-2 or TRBV6-3 to TRBJ1-5; D remains ambiguous. This CDR3 is built from 15 residues. V was trimmed by 2 bases and J by 4 bases, leaving 12 bases between them. The germline gives CDR1 MNHEY, CDR2 SVGEGT. The CDR3 spells CASSYLSGNNQPQHF. CDR3 DNA sequence: TGTGCCAGCAGTTACCTCTCGGGGAATAATCAGCCCCAGCATTTT.

The chain is built from TRBV9 and TRBJ2-2, with TRBD2 as a possible D gene (6 bases). The length of the CDR3 is 16 residues. Trimming pared 3 bases from V and 0 bases from J, leaving 12 bases between. Germline-derived CDR1 and CDR2 are SGDLS and YYNGEE. The CDR3 nucleotides read TGTGCCAGCAGCGAGGCTAGCGTCGCGAACACCGGGGAGCTGTTTTTT. Amino acid sequence: CASSEASVANTGELFF.

V is TRBV5-1 and J is TRBJ2-2; 7 bases align to TRBD1. The CDR3 covers 15 residues. Germline lookup yields CDR1 SGHRS and CDR2 YFSETQ. The V gene end was trimmed by 3 bases and the J gene end by 0 bases; junction bases not matched to a gene: 2. The CDR3 sequence: CASSSGTANTGELFF. The CDR3 nucleotides are TGCGCCAGCAGCTCCGGGACAGCGAACACCGGGGAGCTGTTTTTT.

The chain links TRBV7-2 to TRBJ1-2, with D unclear. CDR1 and CDR2 (germline): SGHTA, FQGNSA. The ends were cut back, 5 bases at V and 4 bases at J, with 14 bases in the middle. This CDR3 contains 14 residues. The CDR3 protein is CASSPGGSSYGYTF. CDR3 in DNA: TGTGCCAGCAGCCCTGGTGGATCCAGCTATGGCTACACCTTC. Filled out from reference TRBV7-2 and TRBJ1-2, the complete variable domain reads GAGVSQSPSNKVTEKGKDVELRCDPISGHTALYWYRQSLGQGLEFLIYFQGNSAPDKSGLPSDRFSAERTGGSVSTLTIQRTQQEDSAVYLCASSPGGSSYGYTFGSGTRLTVV.

The chain combines TRBV19 with TRBJ2-2; TRBD1 aligns across 8 bases. After removal of 7 bases from V and 1 base from J, the junction contained 5 bases not matched to a gene. From germline, CDR1 is LNHDA and CDR2 SQIVND (reference sequence). This CDR3 contains 15 residues. CDR3 nucleotides: TGTGCCAGTAAGGTTGGGACAGGGAACACCGGGGAGCTGTTTTTT. Translated, it gives CASKVGTGNTGELFF.

The rearrangement uses TRBV27 and TRBJ2-5; possible D gene TRBD1, 5 bases. The germline V gene has CDR1 MNHEY and CDR2 SMNVEV (reference sequence). The CDR3 is made up of 13 amino acids. Trimming pared 8 bases from V and 2 bases from J, leaving 12 bases between. CDR3 amino acids: CASARPGQETQYF. CDR3 in DNA: TGTGCCAGCGCCCGGCCAGGGCAAGAGACCCAGTACTTC.

The genes are TRBV3-1 (or the pseudogene TRBV3-2) and TRBJ2-2; either TRBD1 or TRBD2 may supply D (5 bases each). Germline loops: CDR1 LGHDT, CDR2 YNNKEL (reference sequence). This CDR3 is 15 amino acids long. Trimming left V 1 base short and J 5 bases short, with 11 bases between. The CDR3 loop is CASSQGRGETGELFF. CDR3 DNA: TGTGCCAGCAGCCAAGGAAGGGGAGAAACCGGGGAGCTGTTTTTT.

The V call is TRBV5-1, the J call TRBJ2-1, with 9 bases that match TRBD1. Per the germline V gene, CDR1 is SGHRS and CDR2 is YFSETQ. The CDR3 spans 15 residues. Trimming took 4 bases from V and 2 from J; bases not matched to a gene: 4. Here the CDR3 reads CASSKGQGPYNEQFF. Here the CDR3 DNA reads TGCGCCAGCAGCAAGGGACAGGGACCCTACAATGAGCAGTTCTTC.

The rearrangement joins TRBV28 to TRBJ1-4; the match to TRBD1 covers 7 bases. In germline, CDR1 is MDHEN, CDR2 SYDVKM. The CDR3 loop spans 15 amino acids. V shed 5 bases, J shed 6 bases, and the junction held 9 bases outside the gene matches. CDR3 nucleotides: TGTGCCAGCAGTACCTCCGACAGGGTGGATGAAAAACTGTTTTTT. Its protein is CASSTSDRVDEKLFF.

The CDR3 DNA reads TGTGCCAGCAGCTTAGAAGGGGCTCAGAGCAATGAGCAGTTCTTC. Its translation is CASSLEGAQSNEQFF. The chain carries TRBV7-2 and TRBJ2-1, with a tentative D call TRBD1 (5 bases). Deletions cut 1 base from V and 6 bases from J, with 13 bases between. Germline lookup yields CDR1 SGHTA and CDR2 FQGNSA. This CDR3 contains 15 residues.

V is TRBV6-6 and J is TRBJ1-2; maybe TRBD1 (5 bases). This CDR3 contains 16 residues. In germline, CDR1 is MNHNY, CDR2 SVGAGI (reference sequence). Trimming took 0 bases from V and 3 from J, leaving 14 bases between them. The CDR3 spells CASSYSRGRWDYGYTF. Written as DNA, the CDR3 is TGTGCCAGCAGTTACTCGAGGGGTCGGTGGGACTATGGCTACACCTTC.

The chain links TRBV19 to TRBJ1-3; a possible D gene is TRBD1 (6 bases). The CDR3 runs 14 residues. V lost 8 bases and J 2 bases, leaving 13 bases between the germline ends. CDR1 LNHDA and CDR2 SQIVND come from the germline V gene (reference sequence). In nucleotides, the CDR3 is TGTGCCAGTCGATCTACAGGGACTGGAAACACCATATATTTT. It translates to CASRSTGTGNTIYF.

The rearrangement joins TRBV9 to TRBJ2-1; 15 bases are a match to TRBD2. CDR3 length equals 20 residues. Germline V gives CDR1 SGDLS, CDR2 YYNGEE. Losses at the gene ends were 4 bases for V and 0 bases for J; bases not matched to a gene: 11. CDR3: CASSHPRTSGGASSYNEQFF. The CDR3 DNA reads TGTGCCAGCAGCCACCCCAGGACTAGCGGGGGGGCTAGCTCCTACAATGAGCAGTTCTTC.

The chain couples TRBV7-9 to TRBJ2-2; D ambiguous. The CDR3 has 15 amino acids. Germline assignment: CDR1 SEHNR and CDR2 FQNEAQ (reference sequence). V lost 1 base and J lost 2, with 8 bases in between. The CDR3 loop reads CASSLGLDNTGELFF. CDR3 coding DNA: TGTGCCAGCAGCTTAGGCCTAGACAACACCGGGGAGCTGTTTTTT.

This clone came up once. This sequence joins TRBV11-2 and TRBJ1-4, with 10 positions matching TRBD1. The ends lost 5 bases at V and 7 bases at J; junction bases unmatched: 7. The CDR3 loop spans 15 amino acids. Germline V gene data show CDR1 as SGHAT and CDR2 as FQNNGV. The CDR3 DNA reads as TGTGCCAGCAGCCGACTGGGGACAGGGGTTGAAAAACTGTTTTTT. Amino acid sequence: CASSRLGTGVEKLFF.

V is TRBV28 and J is TRBJ2-7, with D perhaps TRBD1 (8 bases). V dropped 10 bases and J dropped 4 bases, with 23 bases sitting between them. This CDR3 has 15 amino acids. Germline V gene lookup returns CDR1 MDHEN and CDR2 SYDVKM. As DNA, the CDR3 is TGTGCCACCCGCGGACAGGGAGGGGGACCGTACGAGCAGTACTTC. The encoded protein is CATRGQGGGPYEQYF.

The genes are TRBV3-1 (or the pseudogene TRBV3-2) and TRBJ1-4; unclear D gene. Germline lookup yields CDR1 LGHDT and CDR2 YNNKEL (reference sequence). This CDR3 has 15 amino acids. Between the trimmed V and J ends, which lost 6 bases and 0 bases, there was a span of 11 bases. CDR3 sequence reads: CASRSDFATNEKLFF. The CDR3 DNA sequence: TGTGCCAGCAGATCAGACTTTGCAACTAATGAAAAACTGTTTTTT.

This clone came up a few times. CDR3 protein: CASSEPTGYNSPLHF. CDR3 nucleotide sequence: TGTGCCAGCAGTGAACCGACAGGGTATAATTCACCCCTCCACTTT. This chain links TRBV6-1 with TRBJ1-6, with 7 bases lining up with TRBD1. Trimming cost V 2 bases and J 4 bases; bases outside gene matches: 2. Per the germline V gene, CDR1 is MNHNS and CDR2 is SASEGT. This CDR3 has 15 amino acids.

This rearrangement joins TRBV18 to TRBJ1-3, with D maybe TRBD1 (5 bases). Germline-derived CDR1 and CDR2 are KGHSH and LQKENI. Trimming took off 3 bases at V and 4 bases at J, with 13 bases between the two ends. The CDR3 length is 15 residues. The CDR3 loop is CASSPGQGSGNTIYF. CDR3 nucleotides: TGTGCCAGCTCACCGGGGCAGGGATCGGGAAACACCATATATTTT.

J is TRBJ2-3 and V is TRBV29-1, with D unclear. With 4 bases removed from V and 1 base from J, the gap between germline ends came to 12 bases. Germline CDR1 SQVTM, CDR2 ANQGSEA. This CDR3 contains 14 residues. CDR3 amino acids: CSVVLVAGTDTQYF. DNA of the CDR3: TGCAGCGTTGTTTTGGTAGCCGGCACAGATACGCAGTATTTT.

The chain combines TRBV24-1 with TRBJ2-7; no definite D call. The CDR3 has 11 residues. The germline V gene has CDR1 KGHDR and CDR2 SFDVKD. Trimming cost V 4 bases and J 9 bases, with 9 bases left between them. In DNA, the CDR3 is TGTGCCACCAGTGACGAGAGAGGGCAGTACTTC. Its protein product is CATSDERGQYF.

This clone was observed once. The genes are TRBV19 and TRBJ2-3, with D perhaps assigned TRBD1 or TRBD2 (5 bases each). V lost 1 base to trimming and J lost 0 bases, with 11 bases between them. This CDR3 comprises 16 residues. CDR1 and CDR2 from the germline V gene are LNHDA and SQIVND (reference sequence). CDR3 protein: CASSIGGGFSTDTQYF. The CDR3 DNA is TGTGCCAGTAGTATAGGTGGGGGTTTCAGCACAGATACGCAGTATTTT.

This chain joins TRBV28 and TRBJ1-5; TRBD1 matches 10 bases. Germline CDR1 reads MDHEN; CDR2 reads SYDVKM. The CDR3 runs 16 residues. With 5 bases clipped from V and 5 bases from J, the junction kept 9 bases outside the gene matches. CDR3 loop: CASSMKTGGRDQPQHF. The CDR3 DNA follows: TGTGCCAGCAGTATGAAGACAGGGGGCAGGGATCAGCCCCAGCATTTT.

This clone was seen a single time. The gene calls are TRBV19 and TRBJ2-7; D might be TRBD2 (6 bases). Trimming stripped 4 bases from V and 7 bases from J, with 23 bases between. Germline V gene lookup returns CDR1 LNHDA and CDR2 SQIVND (reference sequence). The CDR3 contains 16 residues. The CDR3 sequence: CASSTQPGLGGKEQYF. The CDR3, as DNA: TGTGCCAGTAGTACCCAGCCGGGACTTGGGGGGAAAGAGCAGTACTTC.

The rearrangement uses TRBV28 and TRBJ1-1; D perhaps matches TRBD1 (5 bases). The V gene's germline CDR1 is MDHEN and CDR2 SYDVKM. The CDR3 is 13 amino acids. Between the trimmed V and J ends, which lost 9 bases and 0 bases, there was a span of 11 bases. CDR3 in DNA: TGTGCCAGTCGGAGGGGCTTGAACACTGAAGCTTTCTTT. It specifies CASRRGLNTEAFF.

The chain has TRBV5-4 and TRBJ1-6; D is perhaps TRBD1 (5 bases). The CDR3 has 14 amino acids. V lost 5 bases and J 8 bases, leaving 14 bases between the germline ends. Germline V gene sequence: CDR1 SGHNT, CDR2 YYREEE (reference sequence). CDR3 sequence reads: CASRGPGADSPLHF. DNA of the CDR3: TGTGCCAGCAGGGGACCCGGGGCGGATTCACCCCTCCACTTT.

This chain joins TRBV5-3 and TRBJ2-7, with 9 bases lining up with TRBD1. TRBV5-3 is an open reading frame whose function is uncertain. With 4 bases clipped from V and 3 bases from J, the junction kept 8 bases outside the gene matches. The CDR3 contains 15 residues. DNA for the CDR3: TGTGCCAGAAGCGGCCTGGGACAGGGTCTCTACGAGCAGTACTTC. Its translation is CARSGLGQGLYEQYF.

The V call is TRBV5-1, the J call TRBJ2-7, with 8 bases lining up with TRBD1. The CDR3 covers 14 residues. Trimming removed 0 bases from V and 7 bases from J; junction bases left unmatched: 6. Germline CDR1 reads SGHRS; CDR2 reads YFSETQ. CDR3 DNA sequence: TGCGCCAGCAGCTTGGGTCAGGGGGCCAGGGAGCAGTACTTC. This encodes CASSLGQGAREQYF.

This clone was seen a few times. This sequence joins TRBV24-1 and TRBJ1-2; 10 bases align to TRBD1. The CDR3 is made up of 14 amino acids. V lost 2 bases to trimming and J lost 9 bases; unmatched junction nucleotides: 5. Per germline, CDR1 KGHDR and CDR2 SFDVKD. CDR3 in amino acids: CATSDSGTGESYTF. The CDR3 DNA reads TGTGCCACCAGTGATTCCGGGACAGGGGAAAGCTACACCTTC.

The genes are TRBV11-1 and TRBJ2-1, with 11 bases lining up with TRBD2. The CDR3 has 16 amino acids. The V segment lost 4 bases and the J segment 8 bases; nucleotides outside the gene matches: 10. Germline lookup yields CDR1 SGHAT and CDR2 FQDESV (reference sequence). The CDR3 loop reads CASSSYSGRGRDEQFF. The DNA of the CDR3 is TGTGCCAGCAGCTCCTATAGCGGGAGGGGACGGGATGAGCAGTTCTTC.